This T cell receptor beta chain was found in a study of a mutant IDH1 vaccine in newly diagnosed glioma. Overall study context: The earlier regimen, radiotherapy, temozolomide, or both, was most often both. The study's findings and limits: Pseudoprogression showed no apparent link to changes in top peripheral T cell clonotypes.

As concerns this clone: The antigen is unknown.

Time point indicated: baseline, week 1 (first vaccination visit). Treatment noted: pre-vaccination baseline after standard-of-care therapy. The table came from immunoSEQ multiplex PCR; TCRdb's copy has only in-frame clones and leaves some out. The sample shows 75,000 to 100,000 clones, 70% to 90% of them seen only once. Germline lookup yields CDR1 SGHDN and CDR2 FVKESK. The ends were cut back, 2 bases at V and 4 bases at J, with 39 bases in the middle. CDR3 length equals 23 residues. The sample in question was PBMCs, obtained from a glioma patient treated with radiotherapy, temozolomide or both. This chain joins TRBV14 and TRBJ2-7; possibly TRBD2 for D (5 bases). The clonotype originates from a woman aged 50 to 65 with glioma. CDR3 nucleotide sequence: TGTGCCAGCAGCCAAACAATCCCACCCAGGCTAGCATTTCCCCGACCTGTGTTTTACGAGCAGTACTTC. Its translation: CASSQTIPPRLAFPRPVFYEQYF.